The rows below give T cell receptor beta chains drawn from one sample of a study of blood T cells in healthy people across ages. TCRdb redid the calling of the 5' RACE reads with MiXCR, one entry per CDR3 protein. The data show more than 1 million distinct CDR3 sequences, with 40% to 45% seen just once and under 20% held by the top ten. Sequencing used blood. These receptors were collected from a woman aged 60-75 years in good health. CDR3s include the opening cysteine and the closing phenylalanine or tryptophan. The order of the fields is V gene, clone size, J gene, D gene, CDR3 protein, CDR3 DNA. D genes are given only for firm matches. A clone size is listed for some rows: how often the clone was seen (once, few, many), or a class if it is expanded.

V gene: TRBV4-1
clone size: -
J gene: TRBJ2-1
D gene: TRBD2
CDR3 protein: CASSQSTGGAYNEQFF
CDR3 DNA: TGCGCCAGCAGCCAGTCAACGGGAGGTGCCTACAATGAGCAGTTCTTC

V gene: TRBV2
clone size: -
J gene: TRBJ2-7
D gene: -
CDR3 protein: CASSWTIYEQYF
CDR3 DNA: TGTGCCAGCAGTTGGACCATCTACGAGCAGTACTTC

V gene: TRBV6-6
clone size: -
J gene: TRBJ2-7
D gene: -
CDR3 protein: CASSYSTSSEQYF
CDR3 DNA: TGTGCCAGCAGTTACTCGACGTCCAGCGAGCAGTACTTC

V gene: TRBV6-1
clone size: -
J gene: TRBJ2-7
D gene: TRBD2
CDR3 protein: CASSEALAGAYEQYF
CDR3 DNA: TGTGCCAGCAGTGAAGCGCTAGCGGGAGCCTACGAGCAGTACTTC

V gene: TRBV10-1
clone size: few
J gene: TRBJ2-1
D gene: -
CDR3 protein: CASSESFTREPYNEQFF
CDR3 DNA: TGCGCCAGCAGTGAGTCATTCACGAGGGAACCCTACAATGAGCAGTTCTTC

V gene: TRBV6-6
clone size: -
J gene: TRBJ2-3
D gene: TRBD1
CDR3 protein: CASSQPRTGRDTQYF
CDR3 DNA: TGTGCCAGCAGTCAACCGCGGACAGGGAGAGATACGCAGTATTTT

V gene: TRBV29-1
clone size: -
J gene: TRBJ2-5
D gene: -
CDR3 protein: CSAIPRGEGQETQYF
CDR3 DNA: TGCAGCGCTATTCCCAGGGGCGAGGGGCAAGAGACCCAGTACTTC

V gene: TRBV20-1
clone size: few
J gene: TRBJ2-3
D gene: TRBD2
CDR3 protein: CSAREGLGAGGISTDTQYF
CDR3 DNA: TGCAGTGCTAGAGAGGGACTAGGAGCGGGAGGAATCAGTACAGATACGCAGTATTTT

V gene: TRBV7-8
clone size: -
J gene: TRBJ2-5
D gene: TRBD1
CDR3 protein: CATRTGGETQYF
CDR3 DNA: TGTGCCACCAGGACAGGGGGAGAGACCCAGTACTTC

V gene: TRBV27
clone size: -
J gene: TRBJ1-2
D gene: -
CDR3 protein: CASKPGGAIFNGYTF
CDR3 DNA: TGTGCCAGCAAGCCTGGAGGGGCCATCTTTAATGGCTACACCTTC

V gene: TRBV6-1
clone size: -
J gene: TRBJ2-7
D gene: -
CDR3 protein: CASSATSTSYEQYF
CDR3 DNA: TGTGCCAGCAGTGCCACTAGCACGTCCTACGAGCAGTACTTC

V gene: TRBV6-5
clone size: -
J gene: TRBJ1-2
D gene: -
CDR3 protein: CASTYGGASNYGYTF
CDR3 DNA: TGTGCCAGCACCTACGGGGGCGCCTCTAACTATGGCTACACCTTC

V gene: TRBV3-1
clone size: once
J gene: TRBJ2-5
D gene: TRBD2
CDR3 protein: CASSQVGRAGETQYF
CDR3 DNA: TGTGCCAGCAGCCAAGTCGGGAGGGCCGGAGAGACCCAGTACTTC

V gene: TRBV12-3/TRBV12-4
clone size: -
J gene: TRBJ2-1
D gene: TRBD2
CDR3 protein: CACSFWLADSRNEQFF
CDR3 DNA: TGTGCCTGCAGTTTCTGGCTAGCGGACTCTAGGAATGAGCAGTTCTTC

V gene: TRBV6-1
clone size: -
J gene: TRBJ1-4
D gene: -
CDR3 protein: CASSSGFATNEKLFF
CDR3 DNA: TGTGCCAGCAGCTCAGGGTTTGCAACTAATGAAAAACTGTTTTTT

V gene: TRBV4-1
clone size: -
J gene: TRBJ2-7
D gene: TRBD2
CDR3 protein: CASSLSGRSYNEQYF
CDR3 DNA: TGCGCCAGCAGCCTAAGCGGGAGGTCCTACAATGAGCAGTACTTC

V gene: TRBV7-9
clone size: -
J gene: TRBJ2-1
D gene: -
CDR3 protein: CASSFYGGPTYNEQFF
CDR3 DNA: TGTGCCAGCAGCTTTTACGGGGGCCCCACCTACAATGAGCAGTTCTTC

V gene: TRBV6-1
clone size: -
J gene: TRBJ2-5
D gene: -
CDR3 protein: CASDDRETQYF
CDR3 DNA: TGTGCCAGTGATGATCGGGAGACCCAGTACTTC

V gene: TRBV5-1
clone size: few
J gene: TRBJ2-4
D gene: -
CDR3 protein: CASSLAVGLAKNIQYF
CDR3 DNA: TGCGCCAGCAGCTTGGCCGTTGGGTTAGCCAAAAACATTCAGTACTTC

V gene: TRBV10-3
clone size: -
J gene: TRBJ2-3
D gene: TRBD2
CDR3 protein: CAISAGGRDTQYF
CDR3 DNA: TGTGCCATCAGTGCCGGGGGGAGAGATACGCAGTATTTT

V gene: TRBV20-1
clone size: -
J gene: TRBJ2-7
D gene: TRBD2
CDR3 protein: CSASGVGLAGSSYEQYF
CDR3 DNA: TGCAGTGCTTCGGGGGTGGGACTAGCGGGAAGCTCCTACGAGCAGTACTTC

V gene: TRBV7-9
clone size: few
J gene: TRBJ2-1
D gene: TRBD2
CDR3 protein: CASSLVSGRANEQFF
CDR3 DNA: TGTGCCAGCAGCTTAGTGAGCGGGAGGGCCAATGAGCAGTTCTTC

V gene: TRBV30
clone size: -
J gene: TRBJ2-7
D gene: -
CDR3 protein: CAWRRGWDSYEQYF
CDR3 DNA: TGTGCCTGGAGGAGAGGGTGGGATTCGTACGAGCAGTACTTC

V gene: TRBV12-3/TRBV12-4
clone size: -
J gene: TRBJ1-4
D gene: TRBD1
CDR3 protein: CASSWTGGDEKLFF
CDR3 DNA: TGTGCCAGCAGTTGGACAGGGGGCGACGAAAAACTGTTTTTT

V gene: TRBV7-6
clone size: -
J gene: TRBJ2-2
D gene: -
CDR3 protein: CASSLRTHGELFF
CDR3 DNA: TGTGCCAGCAGCTTACGAACACACGGGGAGCTGTTTTTT

V gene: TRBV6-5
clone size: once
J gene: TRBJ2-1
D gene: TRBD2
CDR3 protein: CASSDGGAGNEQFF
CDR3 DNA: TGTGCCAGCAGTGACGGGGGGGCCGGCAATGAGCAGTTCTTC

V gene: TRBV7-9
clone size: -
J gene: TRBJ2-7
D gene: TRBD2
CDR3 protein: CASRSTGTSGSTYEQYF
CDR3 DNA: TGTGCCAGCAGAAGCACCGGGACTAGCGGGAGTACCTACGAGCAGTACTTC

V gene: TRBV6-5
clone size: -
J gene: TRBJ2-6
D gene: -
CDR3 protein: CASSRGDSLSGANVLTF
CDR3 DNA: TGTGCCAGCAGCCGGGGGGACAGCCTCTCTGGGGCCAACGTCCTGACTTTC

V gene: TRBV27
clone size: once
J gene: TRBJ2-1
D gene: TRBD2
CDR3 protein: CASSHSGATYEQFF
CDR3 DNA: TGTGCCAGCAGCCATAGCGGGGCCACCTACGAGCAGTTCTTC

V gene: TRBV20-1
clone size: -
J gene: TRBJ2-7
D gene: TRBD1
CDR3 protein: CSARVPGQGYEQYF
CDR3 DNA: TGCAGTGCTAGGGTACCGGGACAGGGCTACGAGCAGTACTTC

V gene: TRBV5-1
clone size: -
J gene: TRBJ2-7
D gene: -
CDR3 protein: CASSLGQGIEQYF
CDR3 DNA: TGCGCCAGCAGCTTGGGGCAGGGAATCGAGCAGTACTTC

V gene: TRBV9
clone size: -
J gene: TRBJ2-3
D gene: TRBD2
CDR3 protein: CASSVVAGVGDTQYF
CDR3 DNA: TGTGCCAGCAGCGTAGTTGCGGGAGTCGGAGATACGCAGTATTTT

V gene: TRBV12-3/TRBV12-4
clone size: -
J gene: TRBJ2-3
D gene: -
CDR3 protein: CASTGISTDTQYF
CDR3 DNA: TGTGCCAGCACGGGGATTAGCACAGATACGCAGTATTTT

V gene: TRBV5-6
clone size: -
J gene: TRBJ2-4
D gene: -
CDR3 protein: CASSPELAKNIQYF
CDR3 DNA: TGTGCCAGCAGCCCAGAATTAGCCAAAAACATTCAGTACTTC

V gene: TRBV28
clone size: few
J gene: TRBJ2-7
D gene: -
CDR3 protein: CASSLRGSTDEQYF
CDR3 DNA: TGTGCCAGCAGTTTACGGGGTTCGACAGACGAGCAGTACTTC

V gene: TRBV7-9
clone size: -
J gene: TRBJ1-4
D gene: -
CDR3 protein: CASSSGAYEKLFF
CDR3 DNA: TGTGCCAGCAGCTCTGGGGCGTACGAAAAACTGTTTTTT

V gene: TRBV12-3/TRBV12-4
clone size: few
J gene: TRBJ1-4
D gene: -
CDR3 protein: CASSLAPGFNEKLFF
CDR3 DNA: TGTGCCAGCAGTTTAGCCCCGGGATTTAATGAAAAACTGTTTTTT